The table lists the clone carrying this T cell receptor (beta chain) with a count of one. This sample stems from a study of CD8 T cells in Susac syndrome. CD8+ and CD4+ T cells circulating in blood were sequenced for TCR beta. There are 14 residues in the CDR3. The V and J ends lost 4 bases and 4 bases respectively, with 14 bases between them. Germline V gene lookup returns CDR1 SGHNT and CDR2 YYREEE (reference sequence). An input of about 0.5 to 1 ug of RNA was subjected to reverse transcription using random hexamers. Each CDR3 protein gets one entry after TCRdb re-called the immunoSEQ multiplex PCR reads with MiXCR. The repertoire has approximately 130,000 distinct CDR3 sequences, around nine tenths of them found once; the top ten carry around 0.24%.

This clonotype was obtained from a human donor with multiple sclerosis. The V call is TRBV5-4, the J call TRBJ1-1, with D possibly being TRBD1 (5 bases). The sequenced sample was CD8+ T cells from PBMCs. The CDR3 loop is CASSVVGLGTEAFF. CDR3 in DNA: TGTGCCAGCAGCGTGGTGGGGCTGGGCACTGAAGCTTTCTTT.